The 2 T cell receptor beta chains presented below share a single source sample, sequenced in a study of OX40 agonist ivuxolimab in advanced cancers. The library was prepared using the immunoSEQ multiplex PCR assay. TCRdb mirrors the immuneACCESS table, restricted to in-frame sequences. Some clones are absent from its copies; in checked studies, under half trace to an unresolved V gene, and the reason for the others is unknown. This sample is represented by about 80,000 clones; approximately 92% of them were singletons. In total, the top ten clones hold approximately 4.8% of the sample. The specimen comprised CD4+ or CD8+ T cells sorted from blood, sampled in a trial of the OX40 agonist ivuxolimab. These receptors all come from an adult with an advanced solid tumor such as melanoma, head and neck, liver or kidney cancer.

The chain links TRBV6-6 to TRBJ2-7, with 9 bases that match TRBD2. Trimming removed 11 bases from V and 1 base from J; junction bases left unmatched: 9. Per the germline V gene, CDR1 is MNHNY and CDR2 is SVGAGI (reference sequence). This CDR3 is 14 amino acids long. DNA of the CDR3: TGTGCCTCTCAGAGAGCGGGAGGTTCCTACGAGCAGTACTTC. Amino acid sequence: CASQRAGGSYEQYF.

The chain joins TRBV6-5 to TRBJ2-7, with D perhaps given as TRBD1 or TRBD2 (5 bases each). The germline V gene has CDR1 MNHEY and CDR2 SVGAGI. V lost 2 bases to trimming and J lost 5 bases, with 10 bases between them. There are 13 residues in the CDR3. The CDR3 DNA follows: TGTGCCAGCAGTTACGGGGGACCGGACGAGCAGTACTTC. Its translation is CASSYGGPDEQYF.